This TCR beta chain was identified during a study of T-cell memory formation after mild COVID-19. Study observations and caveats: Clones contracting day 15 to 85 were balanced CD4/CD8; later expanders leaned CD4+.

This clonotype was picked up a small number of times. Its antigen is not identified. Libraries for TCRalpha and TCRbeta carried sample barcodes and unique molecular identifiers via 5'RACE. One entry per CDR3 protein, called by TCRdb with MiXCR from the 5' RACE reads. The repertoire holds under 450,000 distinct CDR3 sequences, with about 20% as singletons. Germline-derived CDR1 and CDR2 are SGHVS and FNYEAQ. The CDR3 length is 14 residues. The V and J ends lost 5 bases and 7 bases, in that order; junction bases with no gene match: 10. Sequenced input: PBMCs or a T cell subset sorted from them (not recorded which). This chain joins TRBV7-6 and TRBJ2-5, with TRBD1 identical over 7 bases. This sequence was found in a man aged 18 to 35 who had mild COVID-19 (a few samples of this study predate the infection). Cell type and time point are not known. In DNA, the CDR3 is TGTGCCAGCAGCGCCGCCACAGGGGACGGGACCCAGTACTTC. Protein product: CASSAATGDGTQYF. Complete variable domain (other parts from reference TRBV7-6 and TRBJ2-5): GAGVSQSPRYKVTKRGQDVALRCDPISGHVSLYWYRQALGQGPEFLTYFNYEAQQDKSGLPNDRFSAERPEGSISTLTIQRTEQRDSAMYRCASSAATGDGTQYFGPGTRLLVL.